The clone carrying this TCR beta chain was found a few times. Unique molecular identifiers tagged the TCRbeta library. TCRdb independently ran MiXCR on the PCR reads; one entry per CDR3 protein. The top ten hold about 1.1% of the sample, which has about 640,000 distinct CDR3 sequences, about 15% seen once. The germline CDR1 and CDR2 sequences are SGDLS and YYNGEE. J gave up 1 base and V 6 bases, and 8 bases lay outside the gene matches. The CDR3 totals 16 residues. The sample comes from a study of T-cell reconstitution after alpha-beta-depleted transplantation in children. Specimen: PBMCs from the stem cell graft donor, collected from the stem cell graft. The TCR was taken from a human donor who donated a stem cell graft to a child with acute myeloid leukemia. The chain couples TRBV9 to TRBJ1-1, with 11 bases matching TRBD1. The CDR3 sequence: CASTVGTGGSNTEAFF. In DNA form, the CDR3 reads TGTGCCAGCACCGTCGGGACAGGGGGTTCGAACACTGAAGCTTTCTTT.